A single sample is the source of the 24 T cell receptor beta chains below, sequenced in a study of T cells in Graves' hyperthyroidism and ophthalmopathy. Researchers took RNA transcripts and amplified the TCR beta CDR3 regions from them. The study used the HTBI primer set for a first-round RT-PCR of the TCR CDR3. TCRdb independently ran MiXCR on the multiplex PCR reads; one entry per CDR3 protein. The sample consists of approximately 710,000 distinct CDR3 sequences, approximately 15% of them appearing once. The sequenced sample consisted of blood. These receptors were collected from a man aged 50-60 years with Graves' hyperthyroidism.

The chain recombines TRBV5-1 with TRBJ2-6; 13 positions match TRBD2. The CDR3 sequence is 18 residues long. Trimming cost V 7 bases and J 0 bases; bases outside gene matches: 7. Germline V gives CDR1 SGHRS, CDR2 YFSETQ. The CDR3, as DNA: TGCGCCAGCGCGACCTGGACTAGCGGGAGCTCTGGGGCCAACGTCCTGACTTTC. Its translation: CASATWTSGSSGANVLTF. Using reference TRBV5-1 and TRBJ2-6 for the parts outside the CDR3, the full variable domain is KAGVTQTPRYLIKTRGQQVTLSCSPISGHRSVSWYQQTPGQGLQFLFEYFSETQRNKGNFPGRFSGRQFSNSRSEMNVSTLELGDSALYLCASATWTSGSSGANVLTFGAGSRLTVL.

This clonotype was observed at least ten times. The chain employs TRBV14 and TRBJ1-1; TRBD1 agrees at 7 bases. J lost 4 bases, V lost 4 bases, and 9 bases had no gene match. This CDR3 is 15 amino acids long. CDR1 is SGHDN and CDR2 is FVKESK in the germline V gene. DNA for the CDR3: TGTGCCAGCAGCCCGGACGGACAGGCCGTCACTGAAGCTTTCTTT. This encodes CASSPDGQAVTEAFF.

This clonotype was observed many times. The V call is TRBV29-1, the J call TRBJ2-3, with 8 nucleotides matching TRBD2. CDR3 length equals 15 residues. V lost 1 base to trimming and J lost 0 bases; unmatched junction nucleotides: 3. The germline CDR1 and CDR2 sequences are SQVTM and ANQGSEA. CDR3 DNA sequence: TGCAGCGTTGAAGCTAGCGGGCGTAGCACAGATACGCAGTATTTT. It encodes CSVEASGRSTDTQYF.

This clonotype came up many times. The CDR3 DNA reads as TGTGCCAGCAGACAAGAAGGAGGGACCCTTTACAATGAGCAGTTCTTC. This gives the protein CASRQEGGTLYNEQFF. The chain employs TRBV28 and TRBJ2-1; the D gene is possibly TRBD2 (6 bases). Between the trimmed V and J ends, which lost 6 bases and 4 bases, there was a span of 19 bases. The germline gives CDR1 MDHEN, CDR2 SYDVKM. This CDR3 has 16 residues.

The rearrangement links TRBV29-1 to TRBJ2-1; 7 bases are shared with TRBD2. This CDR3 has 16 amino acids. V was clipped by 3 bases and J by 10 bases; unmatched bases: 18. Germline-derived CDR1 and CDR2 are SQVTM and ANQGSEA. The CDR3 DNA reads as TGCAGCGTTGATGGGGGACTAATCCCAACATCCTCCGAGCAGTTCTTC. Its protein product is CSVDGGLIPTSSEQFF.

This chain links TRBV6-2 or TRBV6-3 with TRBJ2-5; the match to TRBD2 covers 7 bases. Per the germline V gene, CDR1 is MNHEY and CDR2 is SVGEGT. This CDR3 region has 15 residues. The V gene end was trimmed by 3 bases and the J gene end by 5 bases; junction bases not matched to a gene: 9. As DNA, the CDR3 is TGTGCCAGCAGTTATTCGAGGTGGGAGGGGGAGACCCAGTACTTC. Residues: CASSYSRWEGETQYF.

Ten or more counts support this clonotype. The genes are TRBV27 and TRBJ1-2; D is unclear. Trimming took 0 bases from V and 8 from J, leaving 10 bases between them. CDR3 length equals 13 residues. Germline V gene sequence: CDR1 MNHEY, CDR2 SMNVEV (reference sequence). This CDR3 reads CASSLSLVGGYTF. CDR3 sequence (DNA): TGTGCCAGCAGTTTATCGTTGGTGGGGGGCTACACCTTC.

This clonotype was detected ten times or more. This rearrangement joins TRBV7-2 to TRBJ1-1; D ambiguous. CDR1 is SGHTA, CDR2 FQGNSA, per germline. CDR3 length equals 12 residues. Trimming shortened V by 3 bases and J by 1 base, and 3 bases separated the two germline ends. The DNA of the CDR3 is TGTGCCAGCAGCTTGACGAACACTGAAGCTTTCTTT. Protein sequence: CASSLTNTEAFF. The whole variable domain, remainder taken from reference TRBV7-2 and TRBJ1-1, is GAGVSQSPSNKVTEKGKDVELRCDPISGHTALYWYRQSLGQGLEFLIYFQGNSAPDKSGLPSDRFSAERTGGSVSTLTIQRTQQEDSAVYLCASSLTNTEAFFGQGTRLTVV.

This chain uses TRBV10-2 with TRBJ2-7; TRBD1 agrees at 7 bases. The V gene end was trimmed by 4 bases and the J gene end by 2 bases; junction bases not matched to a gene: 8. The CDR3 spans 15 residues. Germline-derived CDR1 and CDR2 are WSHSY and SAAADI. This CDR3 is CASSAIGTVTYEQYF. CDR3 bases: TGCGCCAGCAGTGCGATCGGGACAGTCACCTACGAGCAGTACTTC.

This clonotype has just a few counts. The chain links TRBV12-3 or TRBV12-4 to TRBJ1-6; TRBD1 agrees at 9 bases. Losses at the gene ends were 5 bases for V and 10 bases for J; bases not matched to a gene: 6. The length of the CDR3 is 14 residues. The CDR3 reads CASSGDRVRSPLHF. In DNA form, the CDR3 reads TGTGCCAGCAGTGGGGACAGGGTGAGATCACCCCTCCACTTT.

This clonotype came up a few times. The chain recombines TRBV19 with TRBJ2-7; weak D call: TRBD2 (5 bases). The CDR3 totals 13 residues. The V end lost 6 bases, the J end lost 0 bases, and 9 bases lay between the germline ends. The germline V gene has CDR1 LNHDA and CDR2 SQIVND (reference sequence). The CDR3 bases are TGTGCCAGTAGGGACCGGGACTCCTACGAGCAGTACTTC. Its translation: CASRDRDSYEQYF.

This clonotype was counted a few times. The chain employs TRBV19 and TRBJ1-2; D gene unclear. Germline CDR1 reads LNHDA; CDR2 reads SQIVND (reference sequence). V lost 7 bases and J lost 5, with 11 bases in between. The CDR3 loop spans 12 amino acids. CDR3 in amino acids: CASTEERYGYTF. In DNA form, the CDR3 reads TGTGCCAGTACCGAGGAACGTTATGGCTACACCTTC.

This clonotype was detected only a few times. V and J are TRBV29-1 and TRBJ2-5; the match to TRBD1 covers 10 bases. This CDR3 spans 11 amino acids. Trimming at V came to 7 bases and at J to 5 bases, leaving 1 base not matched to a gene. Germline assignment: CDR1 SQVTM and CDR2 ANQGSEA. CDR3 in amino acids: CSEDRGETQYF. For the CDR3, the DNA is TGCAGCGAGGACAGGGGGGAGACCCAGTACTTC.

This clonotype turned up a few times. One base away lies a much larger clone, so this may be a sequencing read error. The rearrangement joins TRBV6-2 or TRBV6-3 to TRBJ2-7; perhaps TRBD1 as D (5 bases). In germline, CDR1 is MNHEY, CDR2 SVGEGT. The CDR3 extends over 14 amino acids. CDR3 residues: CVSSYSGQGYEQYF. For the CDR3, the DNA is TGTGTCAGCAGTTACTCCGGTCAGGGCTACGAGCAGTACTTC.

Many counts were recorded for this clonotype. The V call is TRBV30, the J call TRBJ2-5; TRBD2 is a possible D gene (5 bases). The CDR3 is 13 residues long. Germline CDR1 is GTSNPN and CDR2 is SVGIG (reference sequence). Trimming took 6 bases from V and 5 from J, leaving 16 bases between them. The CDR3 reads CACAKTRLETQYF. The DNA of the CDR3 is TGTGCCTGTGCTAAAACTAGATTGGAGACCCAGTACTTC.

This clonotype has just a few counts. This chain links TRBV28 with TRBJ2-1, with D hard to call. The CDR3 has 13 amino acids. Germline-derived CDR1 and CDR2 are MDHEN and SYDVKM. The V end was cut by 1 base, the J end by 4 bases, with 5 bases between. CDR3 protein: CASSLYEYNEQFF. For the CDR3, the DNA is TGTGCCAGCAGTTTATATGAATACAATGAGCAGTTCTTC.

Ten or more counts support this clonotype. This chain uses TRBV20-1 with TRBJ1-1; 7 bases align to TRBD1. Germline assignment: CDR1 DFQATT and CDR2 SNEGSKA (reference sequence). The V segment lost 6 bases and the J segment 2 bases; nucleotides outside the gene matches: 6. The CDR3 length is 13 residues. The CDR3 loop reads CSAAGGSNTEAFF. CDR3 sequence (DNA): TGCAGTGCCGCAGGGGGTTCAAACACTGAAGCTTTCTTT.

As DNA, the CDR3 is TGCGCCAGCCATGTTGACTCTAGCACAGATACGCAGTATTTT. Translated: CASHVDSSTDTQYF. The chain is built from TRBV10-2 and TRBJ2-3; unclear D gene. There are 14 residues in the CDR3. Trimming shortened V by 8 bases and J by 0 bases, and 12 bases separated the two germline ends. Germline CDR1 reads WSHSY; CDR2 reads SAAADI.

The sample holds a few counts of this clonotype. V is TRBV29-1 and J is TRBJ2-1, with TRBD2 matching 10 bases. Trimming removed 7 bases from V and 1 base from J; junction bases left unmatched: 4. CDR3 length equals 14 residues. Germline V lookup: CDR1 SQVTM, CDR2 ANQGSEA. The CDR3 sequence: CSARGLASYNEQFF. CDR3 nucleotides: TGCAGCGCCAGGGGACTAGCGTCCTACAATGAGCAGTTCTTC.

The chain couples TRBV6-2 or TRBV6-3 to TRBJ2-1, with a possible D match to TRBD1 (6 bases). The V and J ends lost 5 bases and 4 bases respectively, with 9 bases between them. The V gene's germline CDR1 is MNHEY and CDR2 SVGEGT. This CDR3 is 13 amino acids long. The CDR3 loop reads CASSGQIYNEQFF. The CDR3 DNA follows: TGTGCCAGCAGTGGACAGATTTACAATGAGCAGTTCTTC.

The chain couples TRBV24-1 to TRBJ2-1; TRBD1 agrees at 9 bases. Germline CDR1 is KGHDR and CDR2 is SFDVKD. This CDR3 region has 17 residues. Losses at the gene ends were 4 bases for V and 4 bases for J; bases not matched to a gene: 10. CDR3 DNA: TGTGCCACCAGTGACCGAAGGCCGGGACAGGGTTACAATGAGCAGTTCTTC. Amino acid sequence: CATSDRRPGQGYNEQFF.

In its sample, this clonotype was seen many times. The CDR3 region has the DNA TGTGCCAGCAGCGTAGATGCTAGCGGGAGGGCCGGGGAGCAGTTCTTC. Translation: CASSVDASGRAGEQFF. The V gene is TRBV9, the J gene TRBJ2-1, with 12 bases fitting TRBD2. The CDR3 runs 16 residues. The V and J ends lost 0 bases and 10 bases, in that order; junction bases with no gene match: 8. Looked up from germline, CDR1 is SGDLS and CDR2 is YYNGEE.

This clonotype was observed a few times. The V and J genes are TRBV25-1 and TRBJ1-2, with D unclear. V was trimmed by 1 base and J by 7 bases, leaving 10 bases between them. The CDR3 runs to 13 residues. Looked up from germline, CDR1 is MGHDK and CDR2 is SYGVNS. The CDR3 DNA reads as TGTGCCAGCAGTGAATTGAGGGAGGGTGGCTACACCTTC. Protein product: CASSELREGGYTF.

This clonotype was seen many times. The CDR3 DNA reads TGTGCCATCTTGCCGGGGCCTGGAAACACCATATATTTT. Its protein product is CAILPGPGNTIYF. The chain carries TRBV10-3 and TRBJ1-3; the D gene is possibly TRBD1 (5 bases). Germline V gene lookup returns CDR1 ENHRY and CDR2 SYGVKD. This CDR3 spans 13 amino acids. V was pared by 8 bases and J by 2 bases, with 10 bases between.